Listed below are T cell receptor beta chains from one sample, sequenced in a study of T cells in Graves' hyperthyroidism and ophthalmopathy. TCRdb fed the multiplex PCR reads into MiXCR, producing one record per CDR3 protein. The data hold under 400,000 distinct CDR3 sequences, with roughly 18% observed a single time. The sequencing sample was made of blood. These receptors came from a woman aged 35 to 49 with Graves' ophthalmopathy. The CDR3 runs from the conserved cysteine through the conserved F or W. Fields, in order: clone size, J gene, D gene, V gene, CDR3 DNA, CDR3 protein. D genes are given only for firm matches. Not all rows give a size; the values are once, few, many and, for expanded clones, a class.

clone size: many; J gene: TRBJ2-5; D gene: -; V gene: TRBV14; CDR3 DNA: TGTGCCAGCAGCCCGGGGGTAGCGGAAGAGACCCAGTACTTC; CDR3 protein: CASSPGVAEETQYF
clone size: many; J gene: TRBJ2-7; D gene: -; V gene: TRBV20-1; CDR3 DNA: TGCAGTGCTAGAGATCTGAGACTCACCTCCTACGAGCAGTACTTC; CDR3 protein: CSARDLRLTSYEQYF
clone size: many; J gene: TRBJ1-5; D gene: -; V gene: TRBV20-1; CDR3 DNA: TGCAGTGCTAGAGATCGGGGCTCCTGGGGCAATCAGCCCCAGCATTTT; CDR3 protein: CSARDRGSWGNQPQHF
clone size: many; J gene: TRBJ2-5; D gene: -; V gene: TRBV6-5; CDR3 DNA: TGTGCCAGCAGTTACTCGATGGGCGGGGGCGCGAGGGACCAGTACTTC; CDR3 protein: CASSYSMGGGARDQYF
clone size: many; J gene: TRBJ1-1; D gene: -; V gene: TRBV12-3/TRBV12-4; CDR3 DNA: TGTGCCAGCAGTTTAGCGGCCGGGGCTGGGGGAATAGCTTTCTTT; CDR3 protein: CASSLAAGAGGIAFF
clone size: many; J gene: TRBJ1-1; D gene: -; V gene: TRBV3-1; CDR3 DNA: TGTGCCAGCAGCCATTCAGGGAGGAACGGTCGCACTGAAGCTTTCTTT; CDR3 protein: CASSHSGRNGRTEAFF
clone size: few; J gene: TRBJ2-7; D gene: TRBD1; V gene: TRBV28; CDR3 DNA: TGTGCCAGCAGTTCCTTATCTGGGACAGTCTACGAGCAGTACTTC; CDR3 protein: CASSSLSGTVYEQYF
clone size: many; J gene: TRBJ2-5; D gene: -; V gene: TRBV9; CDR3 DNA: TGTGCCAGCAGCGTAGCTGATGGTCGGCAAGAGACCCAGTACTTC; CDR3 protein: CASSVADGRQETQYF
clone size: many; J gene: TRBJ1-5; D gene: TRBD1; V gene: TRBV7-2; CDR3 DNA: TGTGCCAGCAGATTACAGGGGATTAGCAATCAGCCCCAGCATTTT; CDR3 protein: CASRLQGISNQPQHF
clone size: many; J gene: TRBJ2-5; D gene: -; V gene: TRBV6-1; CDR3 DNA: TGTGCCAGCAGTGTTGGGGTTGAGGAGACCCAGTACTTC; CDR3 protein: CASSVGVEETQYF
clone size: many; J gene: TRBJ2-5; D gene: -; V gene: TRBV3-1; CDR3 DNA: TGTGCCAGCAGCCAGAGATGGACAGCCGGCCAAGAGACCCAGTACTTC; CDR3 protein: CASSQRWTAGQETQYF
clone size: -; J gene: TRBJ2-7; D gene: TRBD1; V gene: TRBV20-1; CDR3 DNA: TGCAGTGCTAGAGTCCCGCGACAGGGGGCAGTTTACGAGCAGTACTTC; CDR3 protein: CSARVPRQGAVYEQYF
clone size: many; J gene: TRBJ1-2; D gene: TRBD1; V gene: TRBV13; CDR3 DNA: TGTGCCAGCAGCTTAGGGACAGGGAATGGCTATGGCTACACCTTC; CDR3 protein: CASSLGTGNGYGYTF
clone size: -; J gene: TRBJ2-2; D gene: TRBD2; V gene: TRBV28; CDR3 DNA: TGTGCCAGCAGTCCCGGGGGGATTAACACCGGGGAGCTGTTTTTT; CDR3 protein: CASSPGGINTGELFF
clone size: -; J gene: TRBJ1-2; D gene: -; V gene: TRBV3-1; CDR3 DNA: TGTGCCAGCAGCCAAATCCGGGGGGCGCATGGCTACACCTTC; CDR3 protein: CASSQIRGAHGYTF
clone size: many; J gene: TRBJ2-7; D gene: TRBD2; V gene: TRBV27; CDR3 DNA: TGTGCCAGCGGGACTAGCTACGAGCAGTACTTC; CDR3 protein: CASGTSYEQYF
clone size: few; J gene: TRBJ1-2; D gene: -; V gene: TRBV19; CDR3 DNA: TGTGCCAGTAGTATACGGGCGGACCGCGAAGGCTACACCTTC; CDR3 protein: CASSIRADREGYTF
clone size: -; J gene: TRBJ2-5; D gene: -; V gene: TRBV7-2; CDR3 DNA: TGTGCCAGCAGCTTGTCCCGGGGTAGGCAAGAGACCCAGTACTTC; CDR3 protein: CASSLSRGRQETQYF
clone size: many; J gene: TRBJ2-2; D gene: TRBD2; V gene: TRBV24-1; CDR3 DNA: TGTGCCACCAGTGATGCAGGGAGGGAGACCGGGGAGCTGTTTTTT; CDR3 protein: CATSDAGRETGELFF
clone size: many; J gene: TRBJ2-2; D gene: -; V gene: TRBV30; CDR3 DNA: TGTGCCTGGAGCGATTACACCGGGGAGCTGTTTTTT; CDR3 protein: CAWSDYTGELFF
clone size: many; J gene: TRBJ2-5; D gene: TRBD1; V gene: TRBV29-1; CDR3 DNA: TGCAGCGGCAGGGGGCGACAATCCCAAGAGACCCAGTACTTC; CDR3 protein: CSGRGRQSQETQYF
clone size: few; J gene: TRBJ2-7; D gene: TRBD1; V gene: TRBV15; CDR3 DNA: TGTGCCACTCACCACAGGGGATCCTACGAGCAGTACTTC; CDR3 protein: CATHHRGSYEQYF
clone size: many; J gene: TRBJ1-2; D gene: -; V gene: TRBV3-1; CDR3 DNA: TGTGCCAGCAGCCAAGAAGGCATCCGTCCCCCTAACTATGGCTACACCTTC; CDR3 protein: CASSQEGIRPPNYGYTF
clone size: many; J gene: TRBJ2-7; D gene: -; V gene: TRBV7-2; CDR3 DNA: TGTGCCAGCAGCGCGAGCAGACAGCCGCCCCCCTACGAGCAGTACTTC; CDR3 protein: CASSASRQPPPYEQYF
clone size: many; J gene: TRBJ2-7; D gene: TRBD2; V gene: TRBV4-1; CDR3 DNA: TGCGCCAGCAGCCCGTTGACTAGCGGGAGCATCTACGAGCAGTACTTC; CDR3 protein: CASSPLTSGSIYEQYF
clone size: many; J gene: TRBJ1-1; D gene: TRBD1; V gene: TRBV30; CDR3 DNA: TGTGCCTGGAGTGTACGAACCGGGACAGTGAACACTGAAGCTTTCTTT; CDR3 protein: CAWSVRTGTVNTEAFF
clone size: many; J gene: TRBJ2-3; D gene: -; V gene: TRBV9; CDR3 DNA: TGTGCCAGCAGCGGACGGGATTTCACAGATACGCAGTATTTT; CDR3 protein: CASSGRDFTDTQYF
clone size: few; J gene: TRBJ1-5; D gene: TRBD1; V gene: TRBV11-1; CDR3 DNA: TGTGCCAGCAGCCCGGGACAGGGATCAGGGCCCCAGCATTTT; CDR3 protein: CASSPGQGSGPQHF
clone size: many; J gene: TRBJ1-1; D gene: -; V gene: TRBV28; CDR3 DNA: TGTGCCAGCAGTTTGGGAAGGGGAGGTGGAGCTTTCTTT; CDR3 protein: CASSLGRGGGAFF
clone size: -; J gene: TRBJ2-4; D gene: -; V gene: TRBV7-8; CDR3 DNA: TGTGCCAGCAGCTTCGCAGGGAACATTCAGTACTTC; CDR3 protein: CASSFAGNIQYF
clone size: many; J gene: TRBJ2-4; D gene: TRBD1; V gene: TRBV15; CDR3 DNA: TGTGCCACCAGCAGAGATCCCCCTAACAGGGGGCAAGCCAAAAACATTCAGTACTTC; CDR3 protein: CATSRDPPNRGQAKNIQYF
clone size: many; J gene: TRBJ2-5; D gene: -; V gene: TRBV5-1; CDR3 DNA: TGCGCCAGCAGCTCCGGATCGGAAGAGACCCAGTACTTC; CDR3 protein: CASSSGSEETQYF
clone size: -; J gene: TRBJ2-7; D gene: TRBD2; V gene: TRBV27; CDR3 DNA: TGTGCCAGCTCGAGCGGGAGGGCCTCCTACGAGCAGTACTTC; CDR3 protein: CASSSGRASYEQYF
clone size: few; J gene: TRBJ2-4; D gene: TRBD1; V gene: TRBV7-2; CDR3 DNA: TGTGCCAGCAGCTTAGGAGGACAGGGGAACATTCAGTACTTC; CDR3 protein: CASSLGGQGNIQYF
clone size: -; J gene: TRBJ1-2; D gene: -; V gene: TRBV15; CDR3 DNA: TGTGCCACCAGCAGAGATAGGGGGGAATTCGGCTACACCTTC; CDR3 protein: CATSRDRGEFGYTF
clone size: many; J gene: TRBJ2-7; D gene: TRBD2; V gene: TRBV20-1; CDR3 DNA: TGCAGTGCTAGAGATTTTCTAGCGGGATCCTACGAGCAGTACTTC; CDR3 protein: CSARDFLAGSYEQYF
clone size: many; J gene: TRBJ1-1; D gene: -; V gene: TRBV7-8; CDR3 DNA: TGTGCCAGCAGCTTAGAGAGGACCTTCTATACCTTCGGAGCTTTCTTT; CDR3 protein: CASSLERTFYTFGAFF
clone size: many; J gene: TRBJ2-7; D gene: -; V gene: TRBV5-1; CDR3 DNA: TGCGCCAGCACGTACGGAGGCGGGACAGTTCTCGAGCAGTACTTC; CDR3 protein: CASTYGGGTVLEQYF
clone size: many; J gene: TRBJ2-7; D gene: -; V gene: TRBV5-1; CDR3 DNA: TGCGCCAGCAGCCTCGGACAATTCGCCTACGAGCAGTACTTC; CDR3 protein: CASSLGQFAYEQYF
clone size: few; J gene: TRBJ2-7; D gene: TRBD1; V gene: TRBV9; CDR3 DNA: TGTGCCAGCAGCCAAGAAACAGGGGACGAGCAGTACTTC; CDR3 protein: CASSQETGDEQYF
clone size: many; J gene: TRBJ1-2; D gene: -; V gene: TRBV20-1; CDR3 DNA: TGCAGTGCTAGAGGGGGGGACGTAAGCTATGGCTACACCTTC; CDR3 protein: CSARGGDVSYGYTF